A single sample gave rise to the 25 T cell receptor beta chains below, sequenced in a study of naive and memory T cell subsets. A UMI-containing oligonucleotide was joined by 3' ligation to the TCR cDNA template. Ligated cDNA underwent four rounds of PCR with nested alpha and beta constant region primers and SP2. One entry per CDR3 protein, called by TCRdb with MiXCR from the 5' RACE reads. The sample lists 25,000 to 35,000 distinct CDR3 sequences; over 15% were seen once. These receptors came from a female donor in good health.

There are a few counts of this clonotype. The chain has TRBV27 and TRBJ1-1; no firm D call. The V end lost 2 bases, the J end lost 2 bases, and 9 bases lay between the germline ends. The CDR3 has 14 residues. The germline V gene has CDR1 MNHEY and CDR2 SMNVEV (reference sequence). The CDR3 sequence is CASSLTDTNTEAFF. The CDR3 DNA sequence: TGTGCCAGCAGTTTAACAGATACTAACACTGAAGCTTTCTTT.

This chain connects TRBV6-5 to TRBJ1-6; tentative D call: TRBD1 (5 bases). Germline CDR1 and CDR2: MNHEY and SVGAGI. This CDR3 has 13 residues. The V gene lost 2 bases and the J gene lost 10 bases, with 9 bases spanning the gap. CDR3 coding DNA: TGTGCCAGCAGTTACGCGGGACGGTCACCCCTCCACTTT. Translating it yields CASSYAGRSPLHF.

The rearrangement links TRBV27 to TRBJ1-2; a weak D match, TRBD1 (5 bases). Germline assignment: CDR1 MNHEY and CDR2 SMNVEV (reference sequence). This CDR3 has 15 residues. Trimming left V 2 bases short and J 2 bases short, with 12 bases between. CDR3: CASSLGQGLNYGYTF. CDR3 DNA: TGTGCCAGCAGTTTAGGTCAGGGACTAAACTATGGCTACACCTTC.

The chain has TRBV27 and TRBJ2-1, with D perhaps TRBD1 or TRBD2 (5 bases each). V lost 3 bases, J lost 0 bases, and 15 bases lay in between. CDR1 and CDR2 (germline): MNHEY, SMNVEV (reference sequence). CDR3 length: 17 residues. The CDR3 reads CASSFAPGASSYNEQFF. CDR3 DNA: TGTGCCAGCAGTTTCGCCCCCGGGGCGAGCTCCTACAATGAGCAGTTCTTC.

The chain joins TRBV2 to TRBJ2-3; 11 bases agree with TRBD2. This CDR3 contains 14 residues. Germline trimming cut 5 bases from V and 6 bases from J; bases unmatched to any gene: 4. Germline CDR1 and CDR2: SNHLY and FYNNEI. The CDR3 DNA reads TGTGCCAGCAGTATACTAGCGGGGGCGGATACGCAGTATTTT. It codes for CASSILAGADTQYF.

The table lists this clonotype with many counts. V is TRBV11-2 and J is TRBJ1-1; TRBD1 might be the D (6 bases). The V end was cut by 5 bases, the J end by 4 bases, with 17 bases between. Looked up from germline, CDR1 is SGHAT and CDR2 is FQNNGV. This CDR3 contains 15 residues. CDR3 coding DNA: TGTGCCAGCAGCCCGACAGGTTGGAGGGTCACTGAAGCTTTCTTT. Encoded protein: CASSPTGWRVTEAFF.

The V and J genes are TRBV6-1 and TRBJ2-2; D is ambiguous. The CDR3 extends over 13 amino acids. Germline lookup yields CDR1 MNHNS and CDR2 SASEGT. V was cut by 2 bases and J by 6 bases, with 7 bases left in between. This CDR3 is CASSESESGELFF. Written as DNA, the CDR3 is TGTGCCAGCAGTGAAAGTGAATCCGGGGAGCTGTTTTTT.

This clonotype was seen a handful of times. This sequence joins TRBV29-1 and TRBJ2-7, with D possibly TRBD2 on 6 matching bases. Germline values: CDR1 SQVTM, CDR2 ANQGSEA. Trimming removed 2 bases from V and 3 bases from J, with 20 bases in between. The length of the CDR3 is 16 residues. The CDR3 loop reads CSVESGTGDPDYEQYF. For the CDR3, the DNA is TGCAGCGTTGAATCCGGAACGGGGGATCCGGACTACGAGCAGTACTTC.

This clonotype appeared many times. This CDR3 reads CSARIDRGNSYEQYF. CDR3 sequence (DNA): TGCAGTGCTAGAATTGACAGGGGGAACTCCTACGAGCAGTACTTC. The V and J genes are TRBV20-1 and TRBJ2-7, with 9 bases fitting TRBD1. V lost 2 bases and J lost 0; bases outside the gene matches: 5. Germline CDR1 reads DFQATT; CDR2 reads SNEGSKA (reference sequence). The CDR3 sequence is 15 residues long.

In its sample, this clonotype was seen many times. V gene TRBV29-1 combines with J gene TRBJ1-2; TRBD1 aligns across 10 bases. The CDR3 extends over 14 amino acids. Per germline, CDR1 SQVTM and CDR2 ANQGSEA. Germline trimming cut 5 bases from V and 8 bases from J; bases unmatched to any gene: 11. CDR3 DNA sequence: TGCAGCGTTAACCCGGGACAGGGGCTCGGAGGCTACACCTTC. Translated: CSVNPGQGLGGYTF.

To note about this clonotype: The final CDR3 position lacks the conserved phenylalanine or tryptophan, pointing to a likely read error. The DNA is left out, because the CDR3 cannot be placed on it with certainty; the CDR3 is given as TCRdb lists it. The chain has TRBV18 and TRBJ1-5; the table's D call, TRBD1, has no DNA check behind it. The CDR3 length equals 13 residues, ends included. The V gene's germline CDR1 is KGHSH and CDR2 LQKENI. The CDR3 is CASSPKQGAGLVV.

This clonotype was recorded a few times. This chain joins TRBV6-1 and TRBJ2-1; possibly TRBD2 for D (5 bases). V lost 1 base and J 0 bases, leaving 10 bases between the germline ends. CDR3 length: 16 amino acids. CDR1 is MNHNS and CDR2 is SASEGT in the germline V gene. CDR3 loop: CASSEDGVSSYNEQFF. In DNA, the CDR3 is TGTGCCAGCAGTGAAGACGGGGTCAGCTCCTACAATGAGCAGTTCTTC.

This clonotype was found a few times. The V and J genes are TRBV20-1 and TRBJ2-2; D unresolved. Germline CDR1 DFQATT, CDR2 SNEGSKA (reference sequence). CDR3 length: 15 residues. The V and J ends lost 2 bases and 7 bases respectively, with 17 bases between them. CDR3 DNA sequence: TGCAGTGCTAGAAGGTTTAATGGGTGTGGCGGGGAGCTGTTTTTT. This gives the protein CSARRFNGCGGELFF.

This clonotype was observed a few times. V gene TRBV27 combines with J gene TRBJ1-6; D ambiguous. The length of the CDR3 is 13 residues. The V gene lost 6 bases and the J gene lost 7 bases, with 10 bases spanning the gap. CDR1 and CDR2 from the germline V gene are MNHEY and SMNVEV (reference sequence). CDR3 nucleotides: TGTGCCAGCAGAGGAGTTGGGAATTCACCCCTCCACTTT. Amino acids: CASRGVGNSPLHF.

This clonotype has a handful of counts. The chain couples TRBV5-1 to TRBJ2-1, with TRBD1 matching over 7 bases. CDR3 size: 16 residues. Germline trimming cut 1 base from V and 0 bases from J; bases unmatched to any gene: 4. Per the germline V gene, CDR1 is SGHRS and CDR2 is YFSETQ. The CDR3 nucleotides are TGCGCCAGCAGCTTGTCGACAGGGAGCTCCTACAATGAGCAGTTCTTC. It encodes CASSLSTGSSYNEQFF.

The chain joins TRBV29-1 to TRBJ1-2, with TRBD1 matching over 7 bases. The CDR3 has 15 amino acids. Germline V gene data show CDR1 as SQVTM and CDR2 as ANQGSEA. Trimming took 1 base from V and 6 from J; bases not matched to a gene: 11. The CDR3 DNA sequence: TGCAGCGTTGAAGTATGGGAGGGGGCGAGAAATGGCTACACCTTC. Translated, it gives CSVEVWEGARNGYTF.

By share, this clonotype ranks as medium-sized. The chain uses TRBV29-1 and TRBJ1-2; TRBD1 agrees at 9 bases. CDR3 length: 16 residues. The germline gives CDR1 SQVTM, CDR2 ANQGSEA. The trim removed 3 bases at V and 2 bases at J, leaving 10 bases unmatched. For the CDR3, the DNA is TGCAGCGTTGACAGGGGACAGGGAGATGACAACTATGGCTACACCTTC. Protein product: CSVDRGQGDDNYGYTF. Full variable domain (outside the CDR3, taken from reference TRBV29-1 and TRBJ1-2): SAVISQKPSRDICQRGTSLTIQCQVDSQVTMMFWYRQQPGQSLTLIATANQGSEATYESGFVIDKFPISRPNLTFSTLTVSNMSPEDSSIYLCSVDRGQGDDNYGYTFGSGTRLTVV.

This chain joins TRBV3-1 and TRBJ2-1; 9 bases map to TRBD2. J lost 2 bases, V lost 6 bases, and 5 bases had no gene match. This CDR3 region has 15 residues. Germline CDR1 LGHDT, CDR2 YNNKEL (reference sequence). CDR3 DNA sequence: TGTGCCAGCAGACCAGCGGGGGGCACCTACAATGAGCAGTTCTTC. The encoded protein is CASRPAGGTYNEQFF.

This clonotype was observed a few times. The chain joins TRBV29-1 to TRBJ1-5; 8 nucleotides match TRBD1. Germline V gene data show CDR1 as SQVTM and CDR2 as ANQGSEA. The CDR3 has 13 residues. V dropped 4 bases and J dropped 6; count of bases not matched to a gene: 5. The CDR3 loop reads CSVGSGGGQPQHF. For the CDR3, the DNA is TGCAGCGTTGGGTCAGGGGGCGGTCAGCCCCAGCATTTT.

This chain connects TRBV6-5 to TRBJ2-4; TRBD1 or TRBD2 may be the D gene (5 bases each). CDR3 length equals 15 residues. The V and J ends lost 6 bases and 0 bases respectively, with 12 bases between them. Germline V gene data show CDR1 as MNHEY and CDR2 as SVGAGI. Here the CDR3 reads CASRAPGTAKNIQYF. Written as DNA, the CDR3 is TGTGCCAGCAGAGCCCCCGGGACAGCCAAAAACATTCAGTACTTC.

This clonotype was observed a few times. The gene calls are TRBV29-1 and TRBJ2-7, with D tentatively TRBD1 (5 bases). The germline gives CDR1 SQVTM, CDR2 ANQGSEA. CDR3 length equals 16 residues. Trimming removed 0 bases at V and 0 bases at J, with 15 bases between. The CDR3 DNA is TGCAGCGTTGAAGATCCAGGGCCTCACCTCTCCTACGAGCAGTACTTC. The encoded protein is CSVEDPGPHLSYEQYF.

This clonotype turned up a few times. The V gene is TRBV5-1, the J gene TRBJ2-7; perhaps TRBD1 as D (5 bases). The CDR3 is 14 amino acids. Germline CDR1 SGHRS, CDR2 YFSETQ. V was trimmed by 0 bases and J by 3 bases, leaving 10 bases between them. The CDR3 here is CASSLGTTGYEQYF. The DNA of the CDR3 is TGCGCCAGCAGCTTGGGGACCACAGGCTACGAGCAGTACTTC. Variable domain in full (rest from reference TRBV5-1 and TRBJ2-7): KAGVTQTPRYLIKTRGQQVTLSCSPISGHRSVSWYQQTPGQGLQFLFEYFSETQRNKGNFPGRFSGRQFSNSRSEMNVSTLELGDSALYLCASSLGTTGYEQYFGPGTRLTVT.

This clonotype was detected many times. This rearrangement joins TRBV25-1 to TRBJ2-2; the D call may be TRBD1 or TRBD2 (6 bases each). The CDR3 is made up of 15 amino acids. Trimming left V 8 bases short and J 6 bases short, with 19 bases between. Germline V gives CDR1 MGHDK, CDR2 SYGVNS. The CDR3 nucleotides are TGTGCCAGCCGGGGAGGAGGGGGTTTCGCCGGGGAGCTGTTTTTT. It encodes CASRGGGGFAGELFF.

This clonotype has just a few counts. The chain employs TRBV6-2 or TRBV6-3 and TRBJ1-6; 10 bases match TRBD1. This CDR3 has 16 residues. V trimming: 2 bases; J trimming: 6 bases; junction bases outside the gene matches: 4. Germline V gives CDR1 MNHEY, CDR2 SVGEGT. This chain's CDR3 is CASSYPRQGANSPLHF. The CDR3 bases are TGTGCCAGCAGTTACCCAAGACAGGGGGCTAATTCACCCCTCCACTTT.

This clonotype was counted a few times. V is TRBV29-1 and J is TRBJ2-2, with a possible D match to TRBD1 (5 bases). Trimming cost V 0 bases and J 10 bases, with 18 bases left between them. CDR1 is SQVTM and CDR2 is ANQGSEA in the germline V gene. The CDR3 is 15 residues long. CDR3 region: CSVEDRAGLSEELFF. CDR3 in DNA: TGCAGCGTTGAAGATCGCGCAGGGCTTTCCGAGGAGCTGTTTTTT.